Listed here are 2 T cell receptor beta chains from one sample, sequenced in a study of blood T cell repertoires in COVID-19. Measured with immunoSEQ multiplex PCR; TCRdb has only the in-frame clones, and not every one. The profile shows 250,000 or so clones, roughly 80% of them singletons. Sequenced input: PBMCs or T cells enriched from blood (not recorded which). Source of these receptors: a woman aged 35 to 49 who had been exposed to COVID-19.

This chain uses TRBV7-2 with TRBJ2-1, with D perhaps TRBD2 (5 bases). The CDR3 spans 14 residues. Germline loops: CDR1 SGHTA, CDR2 FQGNSA. V was shortened by 5 bases and J by 3 bases, with 11 bases between the two germline ends. CDR3 region: CASSPDGDYNEQFF. In DNA form, the CDR3 reads TGTGCCAGCAGCCCAGACGGGGACTACAATGAGCAGTTCTTC.

V gene TRBV6-2 or TRBV6-3 combines with J gene TRBJ1-4; TRBD1 matches at 8 bases. Germline values: CDR1 MNHEY, CDR2 SVGEGT. The V segment lost 4 bases and the J segment 5 bases; nucleotides outside the gene matches: 12. The CDR3 loop spans 17 amino acids. CDR3 sequence reads: CASSSVTGAPPNEKLFF. For the CDR3, the DNA is TGTGCCAGCAGTTCGGTGACAGGGGCCCCTCCGAATGAAAAACTGTTTTTT.